What follows are 6 T cell receptor beta chains derived from one specimen sequenced in a study of CD8 T cells in Susac syndrome. Reverse transcription of 0.5 to 1 ug RNA was performed with random hexamers. TCRdb re-called the immunoSEQ multiplex PCR reads with MiXCR, one entry per CDR3 protein. The repertoire holds about 150,000 distinct CDR3 sequences, with 94% as singletons. Material: CD4+ T cells from PBMCs. These receptors came from a human donor in good health.

The chain carries TRBV4-2 and TRBJ2-3; D is unclear. The CDR3 is 15 residues long. Germline V gene sequence: CDR1 LGHNA, CDR2 YNFKEQ. The V gene lost 0 bases and the J gene lost 2 bases, with 9 bases spanning the gap. The CDR3 is CASSQEPIATDTQYF. The DNA of the CDR3 is TGTGCCAGCAGCCAAGAGCCGATCGCCACAGATACGCAGTATTTT.

The V gene is TRBV20-1, the J gene TRBJ1-2; 9 bases match TRBD1. The CDR3 is made up of 14 amino acids. J was trimmed by 4 bases and V by 6 bases; bases with no gene match: 9. Germline CDR1 DFQATT, CDR2 SNEGSKA (reference sequence). The CDR3 spells CSATGQGDIYGYTF. In DNA, the CDR3 is TGCAGTGCGACGGGACAGGGCGACATCTATGGCTACACCTTC.

On this clonotype itself: An end of the junction differs from the germline gene, which may be a read error. This sequence joins TRBV7-7 and TRBJ2-7; tentative D call: TRBD2 (7 bases). Germline V gives CDR1 SSHAT, CDR2 FNYEAQ (reference sequence). The CDR3 has 15 residues. In DNA form, the CDR3 reads TGTGCTAGCAGCTTAGCGCCGGGGGGCGCCTACGAGCAGTACTTC. This sequence encodes CASSLAPGGAYEQYF.

This chain connects TRBV7-9 to TRBJ1-4; D remains ambiguous. CDR3 length equals 13 residues. The V gene lost 5 bases and the J gene lost 4 bases, with 8 bases spanning the gap. Germline V gene data show CDR1 as SEHNR and CDR2 as FQNEAQ (reference sequence). Written as DNA, the CDR3 is TGTGCCAGCAGCCTCCAACTTAATGAAAAACTGTTTTTT. Its translation: CASSLQLNEKLFF.

J is TRBJ1-2 and V is TRBV29-1, with TRBD1 identical over 12 bases. The junction had 12 bases not matched to a gene; V was cut back by 5 bases and J by 8 bases. This CDR3 is 15 amino acids long. Germline values: CDR1 SQVTM, CDR2 ANQGSEA. This CDR3 is CSVQQPGQGAWGYTF. The CDR3 DNA sequence: TGCAGCGTTCAACAGCCGGGACAGGGGGCGTGGGGCTACACCTTC.

The chain recombines TRBV12-3 or TRBV12-4 with TRBJ2-1; possible D gene TRBD2, 5 bases. The CDR3 is 13 amino acids. The V gene lost 2 bases and the J gene lost 5 bases, with 7 bases spanning the gap. CDR3 region: CASSLMRDNEQFF. The CDR3 DNA follows: TGTGCCAGCAGTTTAATGAGGGACAATGAGCAGTTCTTC.